A single sample gave rise to the 32 T cell receptor beta chains below, sequenced in a study of T cell repertoires in cytomegalovirus infection. TCRdb reprocessed the reads with MiXCR, giving one entry per CDR3 protein. This sample has about 530,000 distinct CDR3 sequences; less than 30% occur once, and the top ten carry around 13%. Input material: PBMCs. All receptors derive from a human donor in good health (CMV status not recorded). Some clones in this sample may be carry-over from other donors' samples.

This clonotype was detected only a few times. The chain is built from TRBV27 and TRBJ1-1; 10 positions agree with TRBD1. Germline values: CDR1 MNHEY, CDR2 SMNVEV (reference sequence). There are 15 residues in the CDR3. Unmatched junction bases numbered 7, after V lost 4 bases and J lost 5 bases. The CDR3 region has the DNA TGTGCCAGCAGTTCCCGACAGGGGGCGCGTACTGAAGCTTTCTTT. Protein: CASSSRQGARTEAFF.

This clonotype was counted only a few times. The V gene is TRBV4-2, the J gene TRBJ2-7; D is possibly TRBD1 (5 bases). CDR1 is LGHNA, CDR2 YNFKEQ, per germline. The CDR3 consists of 15 residues. Trimming left V 0 bases short and J 1 base short, with 10 bases between. The CDR3: CASSQDLGRSYEQYF. The CDR3 DNA reads as TGTGCCAGCAGCCAAGATCTGGGGCGATCCTACGAGCAGTACTTC.

This chain links TRBV4-3 with TRBJ2-3; the match to TRBD2 covers 9 bases. The ends lost 0 bases at V and 5 bases at J; junction bases unmatched: 6. The germline CDR1 and CDR2 sequences are LGHNA and YSLEER. The length of the CDR3 is 16 residues. The CDR3 here is CASSQDLAGYEDTQYF. The CDR3 region has the DNA TGCGCCAGCAGCCAAGATCTAGCGGGATATGAAGATACGCAGTATTTT.

The chain recombines TRBV2 with TRBJ1-2; D might be TRBD1 (6 bases). With 7 bases removed from V and 2 bases from J, the gap between germline ends came to 14 bases. Per germline, CDR1 SNHLY and CDR2 FYNNEI. This CDR3 is 14 amino acids long. The CDR3 DNA reads TGTGCCAGCATCCGGGGGCCGGCGAACTATGGCTACACCTTC. Protein sequence: CASIRGPANYGYTF.

The rearrangement links TRBV5-4 to TRBJ1-2; unclear D gene. The germline CDR1 and CDR2 sequences are SGHNT and YYREEE (reference sequence). This CDR3 contains 14 residues. The germline V and J ends were trimmed by 4 bases and 1 base, with 11 bases remaining between them. The CDR3 DNA follows: TGTGCCAGCAGCAAAGACACCTTTAACTATGGCTACACCTTC. Amino acid sequence: CASSKDTFNYGYTF.

In its sample, this clonotype was seen a few times. The J gene is TRBJ2-2, the V gene TRBV30; D is perhaps TRBD2 (6 bases). Per the germline V gene, CDR1 is GTSNPN and CDR2 is SVGIG (reference sequence). V lost 2 bases, J lost 0 bases, and 16 bases lay in between. The CDR3 consists of 17 residues. This chain's CDR3 is CAWSWGSGATNTGELFF. The CDR3 bases are TGTGCCTGGAGTTGGGGTAGCGGAGCTACGAACACCGGGGAGCTGTTTTTT.

The sample holds many counts of this clonotype. The rearrangement uses TRBV7-2 and TRBJ2-3; tentative D call: TRBD1 (5 bases). Germline loops: CDR1 SGHTA, CDR2 FQGNSA. The CDR3 consists of 15 residues. Deletions cut 3 bases from V and 1 base from J, with 11 bases between. DNA of the CDR3: TGTGCCAGCAGCTTTCCGCTAGGGGGCACAGATACGCAGTATTTT. Translating it yields CASSFPLGGTDTQYF. The full variable domain, completed using reference TRBV7-2 and TRBJ2-3, is GAGVSQSPSNKVTEKGKDVELRCDPISGHTALYWYRQSLGQGLEFLIYFQGNSAPDKSGLPSDRFSAERTGGSVSTLTIQRTQQEDSAVYLCASSFPLGGTDTQYFGPGTRLTVL.

This chain connects TRBV11-3 to TRBJ2-3; D unclear. Germline loops: CDR1 SGHNT, CDR2 YENEEA. CDR3 size: 12 residues. Trimming stripped 5 bases from V and 5 bases from J, with 8 bases between. CDR3 residues: CASSRKGDTQYF. CDR3 DNA: TGTGCCAGCAGCCGTAAGGGAGATACGCAGTATTTT.

A few counts support this clonotype. This chain links TRBV24-1 with TRBJ2-1; tentatively, D is TRBD1 or TRBD2 (6 bases each). Germline lookup yields CDR1 KGHDR and CDR2 SFDVKD. This CDR3 spans 18 amino acids. Trimming pared 1 base from V and 2 bases from J, leaving 17 bases between. The CDR3 sequence: CATSDLRGGLAAYNEQFF. CDR3 bases: TGTGCCACCAGTGATTTACGAGGGGGGCTAGCAGCCTACAATGAGCAGTTCTTC.

This clonotype was seen a handful of times. The rearrangement links TRBV7-8 to TRBJ2-7; D is perhaps TRBD1 (5 bases). The germline gives CDR1 SGHVS, CDR2 FQNEAQ. The length of the CDR3 is 16 residues. V lost 2 bases, J lost 2 bases, and 16 bases lay in between. The CDR3 nucleotides are TGTGCCAGCAGCTTAATGCTCAGGGTAAACACCTACGAGCAGTACGTC. This gives the protein CASSLMLRVNTYEQYV.

This clonotype was observed a few times. The V and J genes are TRBV3-1 and TRBJ2-6; perhaps D is TRBD1 or TRBD2 (5 bases each). There are 18 residues in the CDR3. Germline V gene data show CDR1 as LGHDT and CDR2 as YNNKEL (reference sequence). The germline V and J ends were trimmed by 5 bases and 0 bases, with 17 bases remaining between them. CDR3 protein: CASSSPWGRNSGANVLTF. The CDR3 nucleotides read TGTGCCAGCAGCTCCCCATGGGGACGTAACTCTGGGGCCAACGTCCTGACTTTC.

This clonotype has only a few counts. The chain recombines TRBV5-1 with TRBJ2-3, with D unclear. Trimming pared 0 bases from V and 3 bases from J, leaving 11 bases between. Germline V gene sequence: CDR1 SGHRS, CDR2 YFSETQ. This CDR3 region has 15 residues. The CDR3 loop is CASSLGQQWTDTQYF. CDR3 coding DNA: TGCGCCAGCAGCTTGGGGCAGCAGTGGACAGATACGCAGTATTTT.

This clonotype appeared a few times. The chain is built from TRBV27 and TRBJ2-7, with TRBD2 matching over 8 bases. This CDR3 contains 13 residues. V dropped 5 bases and J dropped 2; count of bases not matched to a gene: 2. Per germline, CDR1 MNHEY and CDR2 SMNVEV (reference sequence). CDR3 loop: CASSRGGPYEQYF. The CDR3 nucleotides are TGTGCCAGCAGTCGGGGGGGCCCCTACGAGCAGTACTTC.

This clonotype came up a few times. This chain links TRBV5-1 with TRBJ2-1; D may be TRBD1 (6 bases). CDR1 is SGHRS and CDR2 is YFSETQ in the germline V gene. Trimming pared 4 bases from V and 4 bases from J, leaving 18 bases between. The CDR3 has 16 amino acids. The CDR3 region is CASSTRPAQGYNEQFF. In DNA, the CDR3 is TGCGCCAGCAGCACCCGGCCGGCACAGGGTTACAATGAGCAGTTCTTC.

This clonotype occurred a few times. J is TRBJ2-2 and V is TRBV10-3; TRBD1 matches at 7 bases. This CDR3 region has 13 residues. Germline lookup yields CDR1 ENHRY and CDR2 SYGVKD. V shed 6 bases and J 4 bases; nucleotides not matched to a gene: 2. CDR3 loop: CAISQGVTGELFF. The DNA for the CDR3 is TGTGCCATCAGCCAGGGGGTCACCGGGGAGCTGTTTTTT.

The chain recombines TRBV20-1 with TRBJ1-1; D may be TRBD1 (6 bases). Germline-derived CDR1 and CDR2 are DFQATT and SNEGSKA (reference sequence). The CDR3 contains 16 residues. V was cut by 0 bases and J by 0 bases, with 14 bases left in between. CDR3 amino acids: CSARDRDISMNTEAFF. In nucleotides, the CDR3 is TGCAGTGCTAGAGATCGGGACATATCCATGAACACTGAAGCTTTCTTT.

The rearrangement links TRBV20-1 to TRBJ1-4; the D is unclear. The V end lost 5 bases, the J end lost 8 bases, and 15 bases lay between the germline ends. The germline gives CDR1 DFQATT, CDR2 SNEGSKA (reference sequence). The CDR3 loop spans 13 amino acids. CDR3 amino acids: CSAPVGVLEKLFF. The CDR3 nucleotides are TGCAGTGCTCCCGTGGGAGTTCTCGAAAAACTGTTTTTT.

This clonotype was observed a few times. The chain has TRBV6-2 or TRBV6-3 and TRBJ2-7, with unresolved D. CDR3 length: 14 residues. CDR1 and CDR2 from the germline V gene are MNHEY and SVGEGT. V was trimmed by 6 bases and J by 4 bases, leaving 16 bases between them. The CDR3 loop reads CASSSPQRSYEQYV. The CDR3 region has the DNA TGTGCCAGCAGCTCACCCCAGAGGTCTTACGAGCAGTACGTC.

The chain has TRBV5-4 and TRBJ2-7, with D perhaps matching TRBD1 (7 bases). This CDR3 is 15 amino acids long. Trimming removed 6 bases from V and 7 bases from J, with 23 bases in between. CDR1 is SGHNT, CDR2 YYREEE, per germline (reference sequence). CDR3: CASNAGGPEFGEQYF. The CDR3, as DNA: TGTGCCAGCAACGCAGGGGGGCCCGAGTTTGGGGAGCAGTACTTC.

The sample holds a few counts of this clonotype. The chain has TRBV5-1 and TRBJ2-5; D uncertain. Germline V gene data show CDR1 as SGHRS and CDR2 as YFSETQ. The CDR3 extends over 15 amino acids. Between the trimmed V and J ends, which lost 2 bases and 2 bases, there was a span of 13 bases. The CDR3 DNA reads TGCGCCAGCAGCTTATTCGGAGCACAACAAGAGACCCAGTACTTC. Amino acid sequence: CASSLFGAQQETQYF.

V gene TRBV6-6 combines with J gene TRBJ2-5; the D gene is possibly TRBD2 (5 bases). The CDR3 runs 13 residues. Germline CDR1 MNHNY, CDR2 SVGAGI (reference sequence). The CDR3 DNA follows: TGTGCGAGCCCCCGGACTCCAGGAGGGACCCAGTACTTC. Amino acid sequence: CASPRTPGGTQYF.

The chain recombines TRBV29-1 with TRBJ2-7; maybe TRBD1 (6 bases). Looked up from germline, CDR1 is SQVTM and CDR2 is ANQGSEA. Trimming took 4 bases from V and 4 from J, leaving 14 bases between them. The CDR3 has 13 amino acids. CDR3 residues: CSVAFGRGYEQYF. The DNA of the CDR3 is TGCAGCGTTGCATTTGGCAGGGGTTACGAGCAGTACTTC.

The chain combines TRBV12-3 or TRBV12-4 with TRBJ1-3; D is unresolved. V was clipped by 1 base and J by 1 base, with 11 bases between them. The CDR3 contains 16 residues. CDR3 amino acids: CASSLGFVGSGNTIYF. The CDR3 nucleotides are TGTGCCAGCAGTTTAGGATTTGTGGGTTCTGGAAACACCATATATTTT.

This clonotype has a handful of counts. The V gene is TRBV20-1, the J gene TRBJ2-3, with 12 nucleotides matching TRBD2. Germline loops: CDR1 DFQATT, CDR2 SNEGSKA (reference sequence). This CDR3 comprises 14 residues. After removal of 7 bases from V and 5 bases from J, the junction contained 7 bases not matched to a gene. The CDR3 region has the DNA TGCAGTGGTCTAGCGGGAGGGCCGAGAGATACGCAGTATTTT. Encoded protein: CSGLAGGPRDTQYF.

This rearrangement joins TRBV7-9 to TRBJ2-3, with 7 bases fitting TRBD2. CDR1 and CDR2 (germline): SEHNR, FQNEAQ (reference sequence). This CDR3 has 17 amino acids. Unmatched junction bases numbered 11, after V lost 1 base and J lost 4 bases. DNA for the CDR3: TGTGCCAGCAGCTTAGGACTCACTAGCGTACCCCCAGATACGCAGTATTTT. This translates into CASSLGLTSVPPDTQYF.

The rearrangement joins TRBV4-1 to TRBJ2-3, with D perhaps TRBD2 (6 bases). Germline V lookup: CDR1 MGHRA, CDR2 YSYEKL. Trimming cost V 4 bases and J 0 bases, with 14 bases left between them. The CDR3 is made up of 16 amino acids. CDR3 coding DNA: TGCGCCAGCAGCCCCGGGACTTTCGGAAGCACAGATACGCAGTATTTT. The encoded protein is CASSPGTFGSTDTQYF.

This clonotype was found many times. The V gene is TRBV7-8, the J gene TRBJ1-2; D not resolved. V was pared by 5 bases and J by 2 bases, with 6 bases between. CDR1 is SGHVS, CDR2 FQNEAQ, per germline. This CDR3 comprises 12 residues. CDR3 coding DNA: TGTGCCAGCAGCCAACCCAACTATGGCTACACCTTC. This codes for CASSQPNYGYTF.

CDR3 sequence (DNA): TGCGCCAGCAGCCTAGACGTTGGGACTAGCGGGGTCACAGATACGCAGTATTTT. The encoded protein is CASSLDVGTSGVTDTQYF. The chain combines TRBV4-1 with TRBJ2-3; 13 bases fit TRBD2. CDR1 and CDR2 (germline): MGHRA, YSYEKL. V gave up 4 bases and J gave up 2 bases; unmatched junction bases: 9. The CDR3 length is 18 residues.

This clonotype was counted a few times. The chain couples TRBV5-4 to TRBJ2-1, with a tentative D call TRBD1 (5 bases). V shed 4 bases and J shed 5 bases, with 16 bases lying between them. The CDR3 consists of 15 residues. Germline V CDR1 and CDR2: SGHNT, YYREEE (reference sequence). CDR3 loop: CASSPPGQQNNEQFF. The CDR3 coding sequence is TGTGCCAGCAGCCCTCCAGGACAACAGAACAATGAGCAGTTCTTC.

The rearrangement links TRBV7-6 to TRBJ2-3, with D maybe TRBD2 (5 bases). CDR3 length: 15 amino acids. Looked up from germline, CDR1 is SGHVS and CDR2 is FNYEAQ. Trimming took 0 bases from V and 4 from J, leaving 11 bases between them. CDR3 amino acids: CASSLAGALADTQYF. CDR3 in DNA: TGTGCCAGCAGCTTAGCAGGTGCACTAGCAGATACGCAGTATTTT.

The J gene is TRBJ2-1, the V gene TRBV6-5; TRBD2 agrees at 7 bases. CDR3 length: 15 residues. Germline V gene lookup returns CDR1 MNHEY and CDR2 SVGAGI. Trimming removed 3 bases from V and 6 bases from J; junction bases left unmatched: 8. CDR3 DNA sequence: TGTGCCAGCAGTTATGTGGCGGGAGCGTCCAATGAGCAGTTCTTC. It yields the protein CASSYVAGASNEQFF.

This clonotype was detected a few times. J is TRBJ2-2 and V is TRBV29-1; 8 bases match TRBD2. The CDR3 extends over 13 amino acids. CDR1 and CDR2 from the germline V gene are SQVTM and ANQGSEA. The CDR3 DNA reads TGCAGTGCGCCCCGGGGGGGCGCCGGGGAGCTGTTTTTT. As protein: CSAPRGGAGELFF.